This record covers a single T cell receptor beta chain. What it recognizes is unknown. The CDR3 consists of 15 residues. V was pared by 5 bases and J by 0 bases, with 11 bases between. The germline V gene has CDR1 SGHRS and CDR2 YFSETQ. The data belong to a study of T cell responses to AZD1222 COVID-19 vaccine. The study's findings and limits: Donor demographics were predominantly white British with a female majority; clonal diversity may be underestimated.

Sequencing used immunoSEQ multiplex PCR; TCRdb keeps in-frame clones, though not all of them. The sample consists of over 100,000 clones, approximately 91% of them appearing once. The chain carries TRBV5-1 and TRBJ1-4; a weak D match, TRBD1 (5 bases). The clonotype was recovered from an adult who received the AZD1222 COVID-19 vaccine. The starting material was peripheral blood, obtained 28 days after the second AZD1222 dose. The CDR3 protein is CASRRGHATNEKLFF. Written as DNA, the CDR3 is TGCGCCAGCAGACGGGGCCATGCAACTAATGAAAAACTGTTTTTT.